This TCR beta chain was observed in a study of blood T cell repertoires in COVID-19. Background on the study: The study drew acute and convalescent COVID-19 samples from the United States, Italy and Spain. PBMCs, B-cell-depleted T cells, or T cells were the source of the cDNA or gDNA that made up the material.

Per the study methods: How many nucleated cells were present was estimated from reference gene primer amplification. Assay: immunoSEQ multiplex PCR; the TCRdb copy retains only in-frame clones and omits some. The DNA gave D and trimming, while V, J and clone size come from that table. This table holds nearly 90,000 clones, 90% found once. CDR3 length: 15 residues. After removal of 4 bases from V and 6 bases from J, the junction contained 5 bases not matched to a gene. Germline V gene lookup returns CDR1 KGHDR and CDR2 SFDVKD. Seattle participants joined during active infection and were tracked over time.

The sample taken for sequencing was peripheral blood. The V and J genes are TRBV24-1 and TRBJ2-1; 10 bases are a match to TRBD1. The TCR comes from a man aged 18 to 29 with COVID-19, enrolled during active disease. In DNA, the CDR3 is TGTGCCACCAGTGACCGACAGGGGGCCCCCAATGAGCAGTTCTTC. As protein: CATSDRQGAPNEQFF.